What follows are 8 T cell receptor beta chains derived from one specimen sequenced in a study of identical twins. TCRdb passed the 5' RACE reads through MiXCR, listing each CDR3 protein once. The data show approximately 500,000 distinct CDR3 sequences, roughly 15% seen once. These sequences were also reported in another study, on yellow fever vaccine responses in identical twins.

The specimen was CD4+ T cells sorted from blood. These receptors originate from a woman aged 18-30 years in good health.

Ten or more counts support this clonotype. This chain uses TRBV12-3 or TRBV12-4 with TRBJ2-1; tentatively, D is TRBD2 (5 bases). The CDR3 runs to 11 residues. Trimming cost V 6 bases and J 15 bases, with 15 bases left between them. CDR3 sequence reads: CASRTSGKWFF. As DNA, the CDR3 is TGTGCCAGCAGGACCTCCGGGAAATGGTTCTTC.

The chain recombines TRBV10-1 with TRBJ2-1; D is perhaps TRBD1 or TRBD2 (7 bases each). Trimming cost V 0 bases and J 6 bases, with 15 bases left between them. The CDR3 spans 16 residues. Germline V gene sequence: CDR1 WNHNN, CDR2 SYGVQD (reference sequence). This chain's CDR3 is CASSESAGGGVNEQFF. The CDR3 region has the DNA TGCGCCAGCAGTGAGTCGGCAGGGGGGGGAGTCAATGAGCAGTTCTTC.

The chain links TRBV12-3 or TRBV12-4 to TRBJ2-3, with a weak D call TRBD2 (6 bases). Trimming cost V 7 bases and J 6 bases, with 17 bases left between them. This CDR3 has 14 amino acids. CDR3: CASNPGTRGDTQYF. DNA of the CDR3: TGTGCCAGCAACCCCGGGACTCGGGGCGATACGCAGTATTTT.

The CDR3 region has the DNA TGTGCCAGCAGTTTAGGGGCAGGGTGGAGTCCGGCTAATGAGCAGTTCTTC. Translating it yields CASSLGAGWSPANEQFF. The J gene is TRBJ2-1, the V gene TRBV12-3 or TRBV12-4; possibly TRBD1 for D (5 bases). Trimming pared 1 base from V and 7 bases from J, leaving 20 bases between. The CDR3 is 17 residues long.

The sample holds many counts of this clonotype. The V gene is TRBV28, the J gene TRBJ2-1, with no clear D. Germline V gene lookup returns CDR1 MDHEN and CDR2 SYDVKM. Trimming removed 2 bases from V and 7 bases from J, with 6 bases in between. The CDR3 totals 12 residues. This CDR3 reads CASSLRLNEQFF. The CDR3 region has the DNA TGTGCCAGCAGTTTAAGATTGAATGAGCAGTTCTTC.

V gene TRBV29-1 combines with J gene TRBJ2-1; no clear D gene. The CDR3 runs 13 residues. V was clipped by 3 bases and J by 7 bases, with 13 bases between them. CDR1 and CDR2 (germline): SQVTM, ANQGSEA. CDR3 nucleotide sequence: TGCAGCGTTGAGGCTAGTATCCATAATGAGCAGTTCTTC. It encodes CSVEASIHNEQFF.

The chain employs TRBV24-1 and TRBJ2-7; 12 bases are a match to TRBD1. The V and J ends lost 3 bases and 5 bases, in that order; junction bases with no gene match: 4. Germline-derived CDR1 and CDR2 are KGHDR and SFDVKD. This CDR3 is built from 15 residues. The CDR3 DNA reads as TGTGCCACCAGTGATACGGGACAGGGGGCGAACGAGCAGTACTTC. Its protein product is CATSDTGQGANEQYF.

V usage is TRBV19 and J usage is TRBJ2-2; the D gene is possibly TRBD1 (6 bases). This CDR3 region has 14 residues. The V and J ends lost 6 bases and 3 bases respectively, with 11 bases between them. Germline assignment: CDR1 LNHDA and CDR2 SQIVND (reference sequence). The CDR3 region has the DNA TGTGCCAGTAGACAGGGTCATGACACCGGGGAGCTGTTTTTT. Protein sequence: CASRQGHDTGELFF.